This is a list of T cell receptor beta chains from one sample in a study of T cell responses to AZD1222 COVID-19 vaccine. Sequencing was performed with immunoSEQ multiplex PCR; in TCRdb, only in-frame clones are kept and a portion is missing. The sample yields approximately 180,000 clones, roughly 92% seen once. Sequenced here: peripheral blood, sampled on day 0 of AZD1222 vaccination. These receptors all stem from an adult in good health. CDR3s include the opening cysteine and the closing phenylalanine or tryptophan. D genes are given only for firm matches. Only part of the rows carry a size: once, few, many, or a class if the clone is expanded.

v_gene	j_gene	abundance	d_gene	len	CDR3aa	CDR3nt
TRBV28	TRBJ1-2	NA	TRBD1	14	CASRDRGKNYGYTF	TGTGCCAGCAGAGACAGGGGGAAAAACTATGGCTACACCTTC
TRBV7-2	TRBJ2-1	NA	NA	13	CASSWGPTAEQFF	TGTGCCAGCAGCTGGGGACCGACCGCTGAGCAGTTCTTC
TRBV30	TRBJ1-1	once	NA	17	CAWIVGATFSVNTEAFF	TGTGCCTGGATTGTGGGGGCCACATTCAGCGTGAACACTGAAGCTTTCTTT
TRBV29-1	TRBJ2-5	NA	TRBD1	14	CSVTLTGGGETQYF	TGCAGCGTTACCTTGACAGGGGGCGGTGAGACCCAGTACTTC
TRBV25-1	TRBJ2-1	NA	NA	16	CASSELGGLAYNEQFF	TGTGCCAGCAGTGAACTTGGGGGATTGGCCTACAATGAGCAGTTCTTC
TRBV6-2/TRBV6-3	TRBJ1-3	NA	NA	14	CASSVGRRVDTIYF	TGTGCCAGCAGTGTCGGCCGAAGGGTGGACACCATATATTTT
TRBV19	TRBJ2-7	NA	TRBD2	14	CASSIEAGGYEQYF	TGTGCCAGTAGTATAGAAGCGGGAGGCTACGAGCAGTACTTC
TRBV20-1	TRBJ1-2	NA	TRBD1	14	CSASSGTATSGYTF	TGCAGTGCTAGTTCTGGGACAGCCACGAGTGGCTACACCTTC
TRBV9	TRBJ2-1	NA	TRBD2	17	CASSPGTSGRLYNEQFF	TGTGCCAGCAGCCCAGGGACTAGCGGGAGACTCTACAATGAGCAGTTCTTC
TRBV19	TRBJ2-1	NA	TRBD2	15	CASNLGPSGYNEQFF	TGTGCCAGTAACCTCGGGCCTAGCGGATACAATGAGCAGTTCTTC
TRBV9	TRBJ1-5	NA	NA	15	CASSVGGQKNQPQHF	TGTGCCAGCAGCGTAGGGGGGCAAAAGAATCAGCCCCAGCATTTT
TRBV6-5	TRBJ2-7	NA	TRBD1	13	CASSRDRAYEQYF	TGTGCCAGCAGTCGGGACAGAGCCTACGAGCAGTACTTC
TRBV30	TRBJ1-2	NA	NA	15	CAWVGVGLRNYGYTF	TGTGCCTGGGTGGGGGTCGGACTCAGGAACTATGGCTACACCTTC
TRBV30	TRBJ1-6	NA	NA	14	CAWSVGLGVSPLHF	TGTGCCTGGAGTGTGGGGTTAGGTGTGTCACCCCTCCACTTT
TRBV5-5	TRBJ1-3	NA	NA	17	CASSWEGDQVTGNTIYF	TGTGCCAGCAGCTGGGAGGGGGACCAGGTCACGGGAAACACCATATATTTT
TRBV30	TRBJ1-6	NA	TRBD1	15	CAWSDGQGGNSPLHF	TGTGCCTGGAGCGATGGACAGGGTGGTAATTCACCCCTCCACTTT
TRBV5-6	TRBJ2-1	NA	TRBD2	16	CASSGTSGPFYNEQFF	TGTGCCAGCAGTGGGACTAGCGGACCGTTCTACAATGAGCAGTTCTTC
TRBV27	TRBJ1-2	NA	NA	15	CASSGRGRVGYGYTF	TGTGCCAGCAGTGGCAGGGGCAGAGTCGGGTATGGCTACACCTTC
TRBV12-3/TRBV12-4	TRBJ1-1	NA	NA	12	CASSPSNTEAFF	TGTGCCAGCAGTCCCTCAAACACTGAAGCTTTCTTT
TRBV7-8	TRBJ1-4	NA	NA	15	CASSPRQESNEKLFF	TGTGCCAGCAGCCCCAGACAGGAGAGTAATGAAAAACTGTTTTTT
TRBV9	TRBJ1-2	NA	TRBD1	13	CASSVQGVDGYTF	TGTGCCAGCAGCGTACAGGGGGTGGATGGCTACACCTTC
TRBV6-5	TRBJ2-7	NA	NA	13	CASSWDTTYEQYF	TGTGCCAGCAGTTGGGACACAACCTACGAGCAGTACTTC
TRBV27	TRBJ1-2	NA	NA	18	CASSPTTMNPASRYGYTF	TGTGCCAGCAGCCCGACGACGATGAACCCCGCTTCCCGCTATGGCTACACCTTC
TRBV5-1	TRBJ2-2	NA	NA	15	CASSLRPSDGVELFF	TGCGCCAGCAGCTTGAGGCCTAGTGACGGGGTGGAGCTGTTTTTT
TRBV5-1	TRBJ2-7	few	NA	14	CASSLGQGSDEQYF	TGCGCCAGCAGCTTGGGACAAGGTTCCGACGAGCAGTACTTC
TRBV6-4	TRBJ1-6	NA	TRBD1	21	CASSDSGTGGMKSSYNSPLHF	TGTGCCAGCAGTGACTCCGGGACAGGGGGTATGAAGAGCTCCTATAATTCACCCCTCCACTTT
TRBV10-3	TRBJ1-2	NA	TRBD1	13	CAIEGGRQGTRTF	TGTGCCATCGAGGGCGGGAGACAGGGGACAAGGACCTTC
TRBV7-9	TRBJ1-2	NA	NA	11	CASSFNYGYTF	TGTGCCAGCAGCTTTAACTATGGCTACACCTTC
TRBV9	TRBJ1-4	NA	NA	15	CASSGPSGTNEKLFF	TGTGCCAGCAGCGGGCCATCCGGGACTAATGAAAAACTGTTTTTT
TRBV3-1/TRBV3-2	TRBJ1-6	NA	NA	14	CASSQGHALRPLHF	TGTGCCAGCAGCCAAGGGCATGCCCTCAGACCCCTCCACTTT
TRBV3-1/TRBV3-2	TRBJ1-2	NA	NA	13	CASSIKQAYGYTF	TGTGCCAGCAGCATAAAACAAGCATATGGCTACACCTTC
TRBV6-6	TRBJ1-5	few	NA	15	CASRKGAMGNQPQHF	TGTGCCAGCCGAAAAGGGGCCATGGGCAATCAGCCCCAGCATTTT
TRBV2	TRBJ1-4	NA	TRBD1	17	CASRILQGALTNEKLFF	TGTGCCAGCCGAATCTTACAGGGGGCTCTAACTAATGAAAAACTGTTTTTT
TRBV19	TRBJ1-5	NA	NA	15	CASSIVQGTRQPQHF	TGTGCCAGTAGTATAGTCCAGGGAACACGCCAGCCCCAGCATTTT
TRBV7-9	TRBJ2-5	NA	NA	16	CASSPRGRSGGETQYF	TGTGCCAGCAGCCCAAGAGGCCGTTCTGGAGGAGAGACCCAGTACTTC
TRBV5-8	TRBJ2-1	NA	NA	13	CASSQDYYNEQFF	TGTGCCAGCAGCCAGGACTACTACAATGAGCAGTTCTTC
TRBV6-5	TRBJ2-1	NA	NA	16	CASSYSATLAYNEQFF	TGTGCCAGCAGTTACTCCGCCACCCTAGCATACAATGAGCAGTTCTTC
TRBV9	TRBJ2-2	NA	NA	12	CASSVAGGELFF	TGTGCCAGCAGCGTAGCAGGCGGGGAGCTGTTTTTT
TRBV7-9	TRBJ1-1	once	NA	13	CASSSGGVAEAFF	TGTGCCAGCAGCAGCGGGGGGGTGGCTGAAGCTTTCTTT
TRBV5-5	TRBJ1-5	NA	TRBD1	15	CASSLEGASHQPQHF	TGTGCCAGCAGCTTGGAGGGGGCCTCGCATCAGCCCCAGCATTTT
TRBV6-5	TRBJ1-4	NA	NA	15	CASSYSGGGYEKLFF	TGTGCCAGCAGTTACTCGGGAGGGGGGTATGAAAAACTGTTTTTT
TRBV12-3/TRBV12-4	TRBJ1-2	NA	NA	11	CASSFGLKFGF	TGTGCCAGCAGTTTCGGCCTGAAGTTTGGATTC
TRBV2	TRBJ2-1	NA	NA	17	CASSGGRKIDGYNEQFF	TGTGCCAGCAGCGGTGGGCGGAAGATAGATGGGTACAATGAGCAGTTCTTC
TRBV6-5	TRBJ1-5	NA	NA	15	CASSPDRQGNQPQHF	TGTGCCAGCAGTCCGGACAGACAGGGCAATCAGCCCCAGCATTTT